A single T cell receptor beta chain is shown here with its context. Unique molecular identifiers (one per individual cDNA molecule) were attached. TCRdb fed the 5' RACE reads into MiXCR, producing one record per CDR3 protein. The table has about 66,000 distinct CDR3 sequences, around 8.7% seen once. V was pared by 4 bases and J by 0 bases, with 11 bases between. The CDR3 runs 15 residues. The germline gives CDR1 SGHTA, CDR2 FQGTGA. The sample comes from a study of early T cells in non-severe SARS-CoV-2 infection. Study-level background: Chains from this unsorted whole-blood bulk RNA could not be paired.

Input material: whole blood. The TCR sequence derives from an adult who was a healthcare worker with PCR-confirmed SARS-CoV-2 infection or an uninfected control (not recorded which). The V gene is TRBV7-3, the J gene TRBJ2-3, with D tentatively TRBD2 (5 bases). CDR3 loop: CASSSGGPSTDTQYF. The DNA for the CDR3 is TGTGCCAGCAGCTCTGGAGGACCTAGCACAGATACGCAGTATTTT.